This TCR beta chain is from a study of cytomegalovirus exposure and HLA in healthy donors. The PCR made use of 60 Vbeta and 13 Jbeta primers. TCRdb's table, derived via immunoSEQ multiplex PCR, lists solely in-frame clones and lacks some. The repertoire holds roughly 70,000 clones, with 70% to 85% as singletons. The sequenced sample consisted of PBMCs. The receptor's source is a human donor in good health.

The CDR3 protein is CASSPAPSNQPQHF. In DNA form, the CDR3 reads TGTGCCAGCTCACCGGCACCTAGCAATCAGCCCCAGCATTTT. The chain combines TRBV18 with TRBJ1-5; D call uncertain. Trimming took 3 bases from V and 0 from J, leaving 6 bases between them. This CDR3 spans 14 amino acids. Germline CDR1 and CDR2: KGHSH and LQKENI.